Shown below are 10 T cell receptor beta chains from a single sample sequenced in a study of post-analysis software for immune sequencing data. Study-wide findings and caveats: Patients had higher frequencies than controls of about 5 TRBV segments, including TRBV5-6, TRBV5-1 and TRBV20-1.

Unique molecular identifiers were present in the TCR beta cDNA libraries. Each CDR3 protein gets one entry after TCRdb re-called the PCR reads with MiXCR. Of about 800,000 distinct CDR3 sequences detected, 30% appear once; the ten largest clones hold around 0.6%. Their antigens are not known. Sequenced input: blood. These receptor sequences come from a girl aged 5 to 17 with multiple sclerosis.

This clonotype was detected a few times. This chain uses TRBV4-3 with TRBJ1-5, with D perhaps matching TRBD1 (5 bases). Deletions cut 4 bases from V and 1 base from J, with 11 bases between. Germline V CDR1 and CDR2: LGHNA, YSLEER. CDR3 size: 15 residues. The CDR3 reads CASSRHRDSNQPQHF. The CDR3 DNA is TGCGCCAGCAGCCGCCACCGGGACAGCAATCAGCCCCAGCATTTT.

This rearrangement joins TRBV7-9 to TRBJ2-5; D unclear. The V and J ends lost 6 bases and 2 bases respectively, with 13 bases between them. The germline gives CDR1 SEHNR, CDR2 FQNEAQ (reference sequence). There are 14 residues in the CDR3. CDR3 nucleotides: TGTGCCAGCAGTATTCTGACACGTCAAGAGACCCAGTACTTC. Translation gives CASSILTRQETQYF. The full variable domain, its missing parts supplied by reference TRBV7-9 and TRBJ2-5, is DTGVSQNPRHKITKRGQNVTFRCDPISEHNRLYWYRQTLGQGPEFLTYFQNEAQLEKSRLLSDRFSAERPKGSFSTLEIQRTEQGDSAMYLCASSILTRQETQYFGPGTRLLVL.

This clonotype was seen once. The genes are TRBV7-2 and TRBJ1-5; D gene ambiguous. Germline V gene lookup returns CDR1 SGHTA and CDR2 FQGNSA. V lost 5 bases and J 2 bases, leaving 10 bases between the germline ends. The CDR3 is 14 residues long. The CDR3 here is CASSPRPGNQPQHF. As DNA, the CDR3 is TGTGCCAGCAGCCCACGACCTGGCAATCAGCCCCAGCATTTT.

The chain is built from TRBV14 and TRBJ2-3; D remains unclear. This CDR3 has 15 amino acids. V dropped 3 bases and J dropped 5 bases, with 15 bases sitting between them. CDR1 is SGHDN and CDR2 is FVKESK in the germline V gene. This CDR3 is CASSQQVPGVDTQYF. In DNA form, the CDR3 reads TGTGCCAGCAGCCAGCAAGTCCCCGGCGTAGATACGCAGTATTTT.

The chain recombines TRBV7-8 with TRBJ1-6; a possible D gene is TRBD1 (6 bases). From germline, CDR1 is SGHVS and CDR2 FQNEAQ. The CDR3 runs to 15 residues. Between the trimmed V and J ends, which lost 1 base and 8 bases, there was a span of 12 bases. The chain's CDR3 is CASSLEPGQHSPLHF. In DNA form, the CDR3 reads TGTGCCAGCAGCTTAGAACCGGGACAACATTCACCCCTCCACTTT. Combining the CDR3 with reference TRBV7-8 and TRBJ1-6 gives the whole variable domain GAGVSQSPRYKVAKRGQDVALRCDPISGHVSLFWYQQALGQGPEFLTYFQNEAQLDKSGLPSDRFFAERPEGSVSTLKIQRTQQEDSAVYLCASSLEPGQHSPLHFGNGTRLTVT.

This clonotype was observed a few times. The chain links TRBV7-2 to TRBJ2-7; no firm D call. The CDR3 extends over 14 amino acids. Per the germline V gene, CDR1 is SGHTA and CDR2 is FQGNSA. The V and J ends lost 5 bases and 2 bases respectively, with 13 bases between them. DNA for the CDR3: TGTGCCAGCAGCCCCGGCAGGAAAACCTACGAGCAGTACTTC. Translating gives CASSPGRKTYEQYF.

The chain employs TRBV5-1 and TRBJ1-1; D possibly corresponds to TRBD1 (6 bases). From germline, CDR1 is SGHRS and CDR2 YFSETQ. V was shortened by 0 bases and J by 1 base, with 10 bases between the two germline ends. The CDR3 totals 15 residues. The CDR3 DNA is TGCGCCAGCAGCTTGGCCGCAGGGGCGAACACTGAAGCTTTCTTT. Protein: CASSLAAGANTEAFF.

The DNA of the CDR3 is TGTGCCACCAGCAAAGGAGCGGGAGGGCTCCGCAATGAGCAGTTCTTC. Translated, it gives CATSKGAGGLRNEQFF. The chain combines TRBV15 with TRBJ2-1; 10 bases agree with TRBD2. CDR3 length equals 16 residues. After removal of 4 bases from V and 6 bases from J, the junction contained 9 bases not matched to a gene. CDR1 and CDR2 from the germline V gene are LNHNV and YYDKDF (reference sequence). Full variable domain (outside the CDR3, taken from reference TRBV15 and TRBJ2-1): DAMVIQNPRYQVTQFGKPVTLSCSQTLNHNVMYWYQQKSSQAPKLLFHYYDKDFNNEADTPDNFQSRRPNTSFCFLDIRSPGLGDTAMYLCATSKGAGGLRNEQFFGPGTRLTVL.

The J gene is TRBJ2-3, the V gene TRBV5-1, with 8 bases lining up with TRBD2. This CDR3 spans 16 amino acids. V was clipped by 0 bases and J by 0 bases; unmatched bases: 3. In germline, CDR1 is SGHRS, CDR2 YFSETQ. This chain's CDR3 is CASSLGSGTSTDTQYF. CDR3 sequence (DNA): TGCGCCAGCAGCTTGGGTAGCGGGACTAGCACAGATACGCAGTATTTT.

The rearrangement links TRBV27 to TRBJ2-7; no clear D gene. The V end was cut by 9 bases, the J end by 0 bases, with 9 bases between. CDR3 length: 12 residues. Germline-derived CDR1 and CDR2 are MNHEY and SMNVEV (reference sequence). Written as DNA, the CDR3 is TGTGCCAGTTGGGCGAGCTCCTACGAGCAGTACTTC. Residues: CASWASSYEQYF.